This T cell receptor beta chain derives from a study of shared clonotypes between healthy human individuals. Negatively enriched CD4+ T cells were divided by CD45RA into naive and memory. Assay used: immunoSEQ multiplex PCR; TCRdb lists only in-frame clones, some missing. This sample has 2.5 million or so clones, with over 85% found just once. Germline V gene lookup returns CDR1 SGHVS and CDR2 FNYEAQ. V was trimmed by 0 bases and J by 6 bases, leaving 9 bases between them. The CDR3 has 14 amino acids. The genes are TRBV7-6 and TRBJ1-5; D gene unclear. This receptor was obtained from a man aged 18 to 35 in good health. What was sequenced was naive CD4+ T cells sorted from blood. Subset: CD45RA+ positively selected. CDR3 region: CASSLAWGGQPQHF. In DNA form, the CDR3 reads TGTGCCAGCAGCTTAGCGTGGGGAGGTCAGCCCCAGCATTTT.